This TCR beta chain is drawn from a study of identifying expanded T cells in peripheral blood. Study-level findings and limits: Differentially abundant clones: around 1.2 between replicates, roughly 16 at around 15 days, less than 25 at four. Across healthy donors, higher total template counts meant significantly greater two-week count variance.

Healthy donors had no documented immune events, such as infections, while sampled. The assay was immunoSEQ multiplex PCR, and TCRdb's table has in-frame clones only and misses some. The table includes 100,000 to 150,000 clones, about 86% detected once. On this clone: What it recognizes is unknown.

The sequencing input was blood. The clonotype was recovered from a person aged 18 to 70 in good health.

Here the CDR3 reads CASSQQGLLNTGELFF. Here the CDR3 DNA reads TGTGCCAGCTCCCAACAGGGGCTACTGAACACCGGGGAGCTGTTTTTT. The V call is TRBV18, the J call TRBJ2-2, with TRBD1 matching 7 bases. The trim removed 6 bases at V and 1 base at J, leaving 8 bases unmatched. CDR1 and CDR2 (germline): KGHSH, LQKENI. CDR3 length: 16 amino acids.